This T cell receptor beta chain is drawn from a study of beta chain features in type 1 diabetes listed by TCRdb under 2018. With regard to the full study: Mean age, gender distribution, total cell number and subset yield were not different between patients and healthy donors. In the study, TCRB repertoires of sorted circulating CD4+ T cell subsets from recently diagnosed type 1 diabetes patients were compared with those of matched healthy donors. Across all samples, around 100 million sorted cells were examined, and cell number per subset correlated strongly with RNA yield. Regulatory and stem cell-like memory subsets were isolated from only 8 patients and about eight healthy donors, whereas naive and central memory subsets came from all 30 or so donors.

Broader findings and caveats from the paper: The naive, central memory and regulatory TCRB repertoires appeared to resemble one another more closely among patients than among healthy donors. A moderate but significant shortening of TCRB CDR3 length was observed in type 1 diabetes patients in all four CD4+ subsets. PCR may preferentially amplify shorter templates, but because patient and control samples were amplified and corrected together, any resulting skew would affect both groups equally. Because small numbers of individuals were included in the HLA sub-analyses, any influence of HLA type on TCRB rearrangement was left unresolved. Sequencing cDNA rather than genomic DNA could over-represent highly expressing activated cells, although activation and CD3 levels did not differ between groups. At VDJ recombination sites, type 1 diabetes patients had fewer insertions and more deleted nucleotides, which implies abnormalities in thymic rearrangement.

From cysteine to phenylalanine, the CDR3 is 13 amino acids long. Only the CDR3 DNA stays, 39 bases, in frame from base 1. Taken from the germline V gene, the CDR1 and CDR2 loops are MDHEN and SYDVKM. V is cut back by 7 bases and J by 2 bases, with 5 bases in the junction unmatched. As to this clone: What this receptor recognizes is not known. Per-base quality was not reported, and no clone a single base away is much larger than it.

Each donor gave one peripheral blood draw, averaging around 120 mL, which was collected into heparinised tubes. Using a panel that included CD45RO, CCR7, CD25, CD127, CD95 and CD27, naive, central memory, regulatory and stem cell-like memory CD4+ T cells were sorted on a BD FACSAria II. All sorted populations exceeded 95% purity. PBMCs were isolated immediately by Lymphoprep density gradient centrifugation and stained directly without culture. So that batch effects would be minimized, each experiment stained and sorted samples in pairs, pairing one healthy donor with one patient. The entire isolated RNA was reverse transcribed using the High Capacity cDNA Reverse Transcription Kit, and thus expressed TCRB transcripts were sequenced. Naive, central memory and regulatory T cell samples underwent deep immunoSEQ sequencing, averaging around 4 million total reads per sample. Sorted cells were lysed in RLT buffer and RNA was extracted with DNase-treated RNeasy Micro or Mini kits, depending on cell number. To prevent cross-contamination, every cell subset was processed on its own, while patient and healthy donor samples were processed together. The immunoSEQ multiplex PCR was used to amplify TCRB sequences from cDNA, generating 87-bp fragments that spanned the CDR3 region. The amplicons were sequenced using the Illumina HiSeq platform. The study's own analysis went as follows. PCR bias was computationally corrected using synthetic template baselines, reads within Hamming distance 2 were collapsed, and singletons that could not be merged were discarded. By aligning reads against IMGT, V, D and J genes, CDR3 length, and insertions or deletions at six rearrangement sites were assigned. Within each subset, clonotype counts were normalized to the number of sorted cells before true diversity and Gini coefficients were calculated with the tcR R package. Repertoire sharing was quantified using the overlap coefficient calculated on TCRB nucleotide sequences. Out-of-frame TCRB sequences from naive cells were analyzed to stand in for the pre-selection repertoire. TCRdb holds this immuneACCESS table with in-frame rearrangements only. Some clones are missing; in checked studies, unresolved V genes explain under half, and the rest has no known cause. The DNA was the basis for D and trimming; V, J and clone size are from that table. The table for this sample lists just under 150,000 clones; less than 11% of them were counted only once. The top ten clones comprise 1.3% of the sample.

The rearranged chain carries TRBV28 and TRBJ2-7, with 7 bases in between that match TRBD2. Sequencing input: naive CD4+ T cells from blood. The cell subset or site label here, explained by the study, means: true naive CD4+ T cells. The TCR sequence derives from a man younger than 30 in good health. At the DNA level, the sequence is TGTGCCAGCACCAAAGGACTAGCCTACGAGCAGTACTTC. Its protein reads: CASTKGLAYEQYF.